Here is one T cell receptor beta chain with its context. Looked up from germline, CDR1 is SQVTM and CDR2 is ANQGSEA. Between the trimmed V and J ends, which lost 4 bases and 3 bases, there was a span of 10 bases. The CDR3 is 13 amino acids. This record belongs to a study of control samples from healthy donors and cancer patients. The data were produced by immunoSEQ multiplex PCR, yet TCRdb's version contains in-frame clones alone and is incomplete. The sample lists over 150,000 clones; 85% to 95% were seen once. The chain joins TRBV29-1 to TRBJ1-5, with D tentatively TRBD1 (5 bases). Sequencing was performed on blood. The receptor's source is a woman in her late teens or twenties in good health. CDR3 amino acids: CSVGQSFNQPQHF. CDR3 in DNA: TGCAGCGTTGGACAGAGCTTCAATCAGCCCCAGCATTTT.